Described below is a single TCR beta chain sequence and its context. This clone appeared once. The clone's antigen remains unknown. Nothing much larger sits one base from this clone, and base qualities are not available. This sample is part of a study of blood T cell repertoires in COVID-19 (TCRdb year 2020). For context, the study as a whole: The collaborator samples originated in the United States, Italy and Spain and spanned the acute and convalescent phases of COVID-19. A de-identified subject ID, COVID-19 status, age in years and sex were almost always included in the sample metadata. A freely available public database, intended as a resource for researchers studying the immune response to SARS-CoV-2, is where the repertoires were released. Where available, HLA class I and class II types were obtained from metadata supplied by the sample provider rather than from assay-based typing. Subjects who had been exposed to COVID-19, were actively infected with it, or had recovered from it provided the deeply sampled blood TCRbeta repertoires that made up the dataset. Samples came from the ongoing ImmuneRACE study (first 160 participants) plus 1,254 subjects from 6 global collaborators. The material from the prospective study consisted of cDNA or gDNA derived from T cells, B-cell-depleted T cells, or PBMCs.

In Seattle, one collaborating source enrolled patients while the infection was active and tracked those patients longitudinally over the course of disease. Collaborating institutions collected whole blood in K2EDTA tubes following their own protocols. For TCRbeta analysis, collaborators shipped samples in one of three forms: frozen whole blood, isolated PBMCs, or DNA extracted from either of those sample types. What the research found in general, with its limitations: Clinical and demographic metadata were provided uncurated, with the amount varying by source and participant.

The CDR3 spans 12 residues, from the cysteine through the phenylalanine. Of all the DNA, just the CDR3 is kept, 36 bases in frame from base 1. V sheds 5 bases and J sheds 6 bases, leaving 7 bases between their ends. TCRbeta CDR3 regions were amplified from genomic DNA using the immunoSEQ Assay, a bias-controlled multiplex PCR. Per the original workflow: The number of nucleated cells in each sample was estimated by amplification of reference gene primers within the assay. Sequence reads were collapsed and filtered to measure the absolute abundance of every unique TCRbeta CDR3 rearrangement. For each sample, productive Simpson clonality was calculated by taking the square root of Simpson's diversity index across productive rearrangements. In TCRdb, the immuneACCESS table is reduced to in-frame sequences with V and J assigned. These tables do not hold every clone; where another copy was compared, an unresolved V gene accounts for under half, and the others remain unexplained. Clone size and V and J calls were adopted from that table, with D and trimming inferred from the DNA. The sample records fewer than 600,000 clones, roughly 89% of which are singletons. Roughly 0.9% of the sample comes from the top ten.

The sequence links TRBV12-3 or TRBV12-4 to TRBJ1-4; there is no confident call for the D gene. What was sequenced was peripheral blood. This clonotype was obtained from a young man with COVID-19, enrolled during active disease. Here the CDR3 is given as CASSPLYEKLFF. The nucleotide sequence reads as follows: TGTGCCAGCAGTCCCTTGTATGAAAAACTGTTTTTT.